One and the same sample provided the 10 T cell receptor beta chains below, sequenced in a study of blood T cell repertoires in COVID-19. TCRdb keeps only in-frame clones here, not all; method: immunoSEQ multiplex PCR. The sample has hundreds of thousands of clones, roughly 91% seen once. Sequencing was done on a sample of PBMCs or T cells enriched from blood (not recorded which). The receptor set was obtained from a woman aged 55-70 years in a cohort exposed to, infected with or recovered from COVID-19 (not recorded which).

This clone was counted once. This chain links TRBV4-1 with TRBJ2-7, with 9 bases identical to TRBD2. CDR3 length: 16 residues. J lost 2 bases, V lost 5 bases, and 10 bases had no gene match. Germline CDR1 reads MGHRA; CDR2 reads YSYEKL. CDR3 region: CASSEGGSGSPYEQYF. CDR3 DNA sequence: TGCGCCAGCAGCGAAGGGGGTAGCGGGAGCCCCTACGAGCAGTACTTC.

On this clone: This same CDR3 is encoded by further DNA sequences in the sample. The rearrangement links TRBV30 to TRBJ2-5; possible D gene TRBD2, 5 bases. V lost 0 bases and J 1 base, leaving 9 bases between the germline ends. Germline V CDR1 and CDR2: GTSNPN, SVGIG (reference sequence). This CDR3 comprises 14 residues. In DNA form, the CDR3 reads TGTGCCTGGAGTGTAGGAGGAAGCCAAGAGACCCAGTACTTC. This sequence encodes CAWSVGGSQETQYF. The variable domain in full, completed from reference TRBV30 and TRBJ2-5, reads SQTIHQWPATLVQPVGSPLSLECTVEGTSNPNLYWYRQAAGRGLQLLFYSVGIGQISSEVPQNLSASRPQDRQFILSSKKLLLSDSGFYLCAWSVGGSQETQYFGPGTRLLVL.

This rearrangement joins TRBV19 to TRBJ1-4; D gene uncertain. This CDR3 has 12 amino acids. The ends were cut back, 6 bases at V and 3 bases at J, with 5 bases in the middle. The germline gives CDR1 LNHDA, CDR2 SQIVND (reference sequence). CDR3 bases: TGTGCCAGTAGAGGAGCTAATGAAAAACTGTTTTTT. Translation: CASRGANEKLFF.

The genes are TRBV7-9 and TRBJ1-3; 7 nucleotides agree with TRBD1. This CDR3 has 16 amino acids. Germline loops: CDR1 SEHNR, CDR2 FQNEAQ (reference sequence). The junction had 9 bases not matched to a gene; V was cut back by 3 bases and J by 4 bases. CDR3 sequence: CASSFTGTVGGNTIYF. The DNA for the CDR3 is TGTGCCAGCAGCTTTACCGGGACAGTCGGGGGAAACACCATATATTTT. The variable domain in full, with the rest retrieved from reference TRBV7-9 and TRBJ1-3, is DTGVSQNPRHKITKRGQNVTFRCDPISEHNRLYWYRQTLGQGPEFLTYFQNEAQLEKSRLLSDRFSAERPKGSFSTLEIQRTEQGDSAMYLCASSFTGTVGGNTIYFGEGSWLTVV.

CDR3 protein: CAWSPGQGQHEQFF. The CDR3 DNA is TGTGCCTGGAGTCCGGGACAGGGTCAGCATGAGCAGTTCTTC. The chain recombines TRBV30 with TRBJ2-1; TRBD1 matches 9 bases. V lost 2 bases, J lost 8 bases, and 7 bases stayed unmatched. CDR1 and CDR2 (germline): GTSNPN, SVGIG (reference sequence). The CDR3 has 14 amino acids.

The rearrangement joins TRBV13 to TRBJ2-7; 7 positions agree with TRBD1. V trimming: 4 bases; J trimming: 5 bases; junction bases outside the gene matches: 5. The CDR3 has 13 residues. The germline V gene encodes CDR1 PRHDT and CDR2 FYEKMQ (reference sequence). The CDR3 sequence: CASSSTGSDEQYF. CDR3 coding DNA: TGTGCCAGCAGCTCGACAGGGAGCGACGAGCAGTACTTC.

The chain couples TRBV5-5 to TRBJ2-6; TRBD1 agrees at 11 bases. Germline values: CDR1 SGHKS, CDR2 YYEKEE (reference sequence). This CDR3 comprises 17 residues. J gave up 0 bases and V 3 bases, and 2 bases lay outside the gene matches. The CDR3 DNA sequence: TGTGCCAGCAGCTGGACAGGGGGCAGCTCTGGGGCCAACGTCCTGACTTTC. Its protein product is CASSWTGGSSGANVLTF. The full variable domain, in which reference TRBV5-5 and TRBJ2-6 provide the parts outside the CDR3, is DAGVTQSPTHLIKTRGQQVTLRCSPISGHKSVSWYQQVLGQGPQFIFQYYEKEERGRGNFPDRFSARQFPNYSSELNVNALLLGDSALYLCASSWTGGSSGANVLTFGAGSRLTVL.

The CDR3 region is CASGLIGLAGAGGELFF. Written as DNA, the CDR3 is TGTGCTAGTGGCCTGATTGGACTAGCGGGAGCAGGCGGGGAGCTGTTTTTT. The V call is TRBV12-5, the J call TRBJ2-2; 13 bases are a match to TRBD2. This CDR3 is built from 17 residues. Germline V gene data show CDR1 as LGHNT and CDR2 as FRNRAP. With V trimmed by 6 bases and J by 7 bases, 11 bases remained unmatched.

V and J are TRBV13 and TRBJ2-3, with D possibly matching TRBD1 (5 bases). V lost 5 bases to trimming and J lost 0 bases, with 15 bases between them. The germline V gene has CDR1 PRHDT and CDR2 FYEKMQ (reference sequence). This CDR3 has 16 amino acids. In nucleotides, the CDR3 is TGTGCCAGCAGCGACGGACAACTCCGTAGCACAGATACGCAGTATTTT. Translated: CASSDGQLRSTDTQYF.

The chain recombines TRBV7-2 with TRBJ2-1; a weak D match, TRBD2 (7 bases). Trimming removed 5 bases from V and 2 bases from J, with 19 bases in between. The CDR3 spans 17 residues. Germline V gene data show CDR1 as SGHTA and CDR2 as FQGNSA. CDR3 region: CASSPRTGGFAYNEQFF. Here the CDR3 DNA reads TGTGCCAGCAGCCCAAGGACGGGGGGCTTTGCCTACAATGAGCAGTTCTTC.